Below, 11 T cell receptor beta chains from the same sample are listed, as sequenced in a study of OX40 agonist ivuxolimab in advanced cancers. Sequencing was performed with immunoSEQ multiplex PCR; in TCRdb, only in-frame clones are kept and a portion is missing. The sample holds about 47,000 clones, approximately 90% seen once. The material sequenced was CD4+ or CD8+ T cells sorted from blood, taken in a trial of the OX40 agonist ivuxolimab. Receptors were obtained from an adult with an advanced solid tumor such as melanoma, head and neck, liver or kidney cancer.

Here the CDR3 DNA reads TGTGCCAGCGGATATCTTGGCGGCGGCGATTTATCCTACAATGAGCAGTTCTTC. It translates to CASGYLGGGDLSYNEQFF. The V call is TRBV7-8, the J call TRBJ2-1; no reliable D call. The CDR3 length is 18 residues. CDR1 SGHVS and CDR2 FQNEAQ come from the germline V gene. Trimming cost V 8 bases and J 1 base, with 24 bases left between them.

Concerning this clone itself: The identical CDR3 is also encoded by other nucleotide sequences in the sample. V and J are TRBV5-1 and TRBJ1-4, with D perhaps TRBD1 (5 bases). Trimming removed 0 bases from V and 6 bases from J, with 12 bases in between. Germline CDR1 reads SGHRS; CDR2 reads YFSETQ. This CDR3 has 15 amino acids. In DNA form, the CDR3 reads TGCGCCAGCAGCTTGGAGGGGTACGGGTATGAAAAACTGTTTTTT. Residues: CASSLEGYGYEKLFF.

This sequence joins TRBV28 and TRBJ1-3; D remains unclear. Trimming left V 4 bases short and J 0 bases short, with 10 bases between. This CDR3 spans 15 amino acids. Germline values: CDR1 MDHEN, CDR2 SYDVKM. CDR3 residues: CASSSDVLSGNTIYF. The CDR3 DNA reads TGTGCCAGCAGTTCCGACGTTCTCTCTGGAAACACCATATATTTT.

Turning to this clone: Other DNA sequences within the sample encode an identical CDR3. V is TRBV11-2 and J is TRBJ2-7, with 7 bases aligning to TRBD1. The CDR3 has 14 residues. J was trimmed by 5 bases and V by 6 bases; bases with no gene match: 10. Germline V CDR1 and CDR2: SGHAT, FQNNGV. The CDR3 DNA follows: TGTGCCAGCAGGGCGGGCAGACAGGGCCACGAGCAGTACTTC. The encoded protein is CASRAGRQGHEQYF.

This clone occurred once. The chain combines TRBV25-1 with TRBJ2-2; the D is unclear. The CDR3 contains 15 residues. The V gene lost 6 bases and the J gene lost 3 bases, with 14 bases spanning the gap. Germline V gene sequence: CDR1 MGHDK, CDR2 SYGVNS. CDR3 sequence: CASRGVGSDTGELFF. The CDR3 bases are TGTGCCAGCAGAGGAGTGGGGTCGGACACCGGGGAGCTGTTTTTT.

This rearrangement joins TRBV9 to TRBJ2-3; D might be TRBD2 (6 bases). V gave up 4 bases and J gave up 0 bases, with 9 bases separating them. CDR1 and CDR2 from the germline V gene are SGDLS and YYNGEE. The CDR3 extends over 14 amino acids. The CDR3 bases are TGTGCCAGCAGCTCGGGACTGAGCACAGATACGCAGTATTTT. Translated, it gives CASSSGLSTDTQYF.

The CDR3: CASSPRGQAYNEQFF. DNA for the CDR3: TGTGCCAGCAGCCCCAGGGGGCAGGCCTACAATGAGCAGTTCTTC. J is TRBJ2-1 and V is TRBV7-3; 8 bases are a match to TRBD1. J lost 2 bases, V lost 5 bases, and 5 bases had no gene match. CDR1 and CDR2 (germline): SGHTA, FQGTGA. CDR3 size: 15 residues.

The chain couples TRBV11-2 to TRBJ2-2, with D perhaps given as TRBD1 or TRBD2 (5 bases each). The CDR3 contains 16 residues. Trimming pared 5 bases from V and 2 bases from J, leaving 15 bases between. Germline loops: CDR1 SGHAT, CDR2 FQNNGV. The CDR3 reads CASSAPGTKNTGELFF. The CDR3 bases are TGTGCCAGCAGCGCCCCCGGGACCAAAAACACCGGGGAGCTGTTTTTT.

This clone was seen only once. This chain links TRBV27 with TRBJ2-2, with D possibly TRBD1 on 5 matching bases. The CDR3 spans 15 residues. Trimming cost V 8 bases and J 3 bases, with 16 bases left between them. Germline CDR1 MNHEY, CDR2 SMNVEV (reference sequence). The CDR3 nucleotides read TGTGCCAGCCGCCGGGTCCTAGGGGACACCGGGGAGCTGTTTTTT. Translated, it gives CASRRVLGDTGELFF.

J is TRBJ2-3 and V is TRBV6-5, with D possibly TRBD1 on 6 matching bases. The length of the CDR3 is 15 residues. The germline CDR1 and CDR2 sequences are MNHEY and SVGAGI. Trimming pared 0 bases from V and 2 bases from J, leaving 9 bases between. The CDR3 spells CASSYSTGITDTQYF. The CDR3 bases are TGTGCCAGCAGTTACTCTACAGGGATCACAGATACGCAGTATTTT.

The chain employs TRBV19 and TRBJ2-1, with a possible D match to TRBD1 (5 bases). Germline V gene lookup returns CDR1 LNHDA and CDR2 SQIVND (reference sequence). V lost 7 bases and J 2 bases, leaving 9 bases between the germline ends. This CDR3 has 13 amino acids. This CDR3 is CASKQGTYNEQFF. In nucleotides, the CDR3 is TGTGCCAGTAAGCAGGGAACCTACAATGAGCAGTTCTTC.